Listed below are T cell receptor beta chains from one sample, sequenced in a study of blood T cell repertoires in COVID-19. Profiling relied on immunoSEQ multiplex PCR, and the TCRdb table lists in-frame clones only, not all of them. The sample contains about 440,000 clones, around 89% of which appear only once. Source material: peripheral blood. Receptors were obtained from a woman aged 50 to 65 with COVID-19, enrolled during active disease. Both conserved end residues are part of each CDR3. The order of the fields is V gene, clone size, J gene, D gene, CDR3 DNA, CDR3 protein. The D gene is left open where the match is weak. Part of the rows lack a size; the others show once, few, many or a class for expanded clones.

v_call: TRBV3-1/TRBV3-2
clone_size: few
j_call: TRBJ1-2
d_call: -
cdr3_nt: TGTGCCAGCAGCCCACCGGGCGGAGGACAGTCCGGCTACACCTTC
cdr3_aa: CASSPPGGGQSGYTF

v_call: TRBV19
clone_size: -
j_call: TRBJ1-1
d_call: -
cdr3_nt: TGTGCCAGTAGTCATATCAGGGGTATCAACACTGAAGCTTTCTTT
cdr3_aa: CASSHIRGINTEAFF

v_call: TRBV20-1
clone_size: -
j_call: TRBJ1-2
d_call: -
cdr3_nt: TGCAGTGCTAGAGCGTCACTTTACTACACCTTC
cdr3_aa: CSARASLYYTF

v_call: TRBV30
clone_size: -
j_call: TRBJ1-2
d_call: TRBD1
cdr3_nt: TGTGCCTGGAGTGGACAGGGGCGCCGAAACTATGGCTACACCTTC
cdr3_aa: CAWSGQGRRNYGYTF

v_call: TRBV3-1/TRBV3-2
clone_size: -
j_call: TRBJ2-7
d_call: -
cdr3_nt: TGTGCCAGCAGCCAAGATTCGTCAGAGGCCTACGAGCAGTACTTC
cdr3_aa: CASSQDSSEAYEQYF

v_call: TRBV3-1/TRBV3-2
clone_size: -
j_call: TRBJ1-4
d_call: -
cdr3_nt: TGTGCCAGCAGCCAAGCCGAGAGGGGGGAAAAACTGTTTTTT
cdr3_aa: CASSQAERGEKLFF

v_call: TRBV5-4
clone_size: -
j_call: TRBJ2-7
d_call: TRBD2
cdr3_nt: TGTGCCAGCAGCTTGCCGGGACTAGCGGACTCCTACGAGCAGTACTTC
cdr3_aa: CASSLPGLADSYEQYF

v_call: TRBV29-1
clone_size: -
j_call: TRBJ2-3
d_call: TRBD1
cdr3_nt: TGCAGCGCCAGTACAGGGGGAGGAGATACGCAGTATTTT
cdr3_aa: CSASTGGGDTQYF

v_call: TRBV6-5
clone_size: -
j_call: TRBJ1-2
d_call: TRBD1
cdr3_nt: TGTGCCAGCAGTTCCCGGGACAGGCACTATGGCTACACCTTC
cdr3_aa: CASSSRDRHYGYTF

v_call: TRBV28
clone_size: -
j_call: TRBJ2-3
d_call: TRBD2
cdr3_nt: TGTGCCAGCAGCTCGGGGGGGCCTAGCACAGATACGCAGTATTTT
cdr3_aa: CASSSGGPSTDTQYF

v_call: TRBV2
clone_size: -
j_call: TRBJ1-1
d_call: -
cdr3_nt: TGTGCCAGCAGTGATCAGGAGAACACTGAAGCTTTCTTT
cdr3_aa: CASSDQENTEAFF

v_call: TRBV7-9
clone_size: -
j_call: TRBJ1-6
d_call: TRBD1
cdr3_nt: TGTGCCAGCAGCCTAGGACAGGGGCGGGGTTCACCCCTCCACTTT
cdr3_aa: CASSLGQGRGSPLHF

v_call: TRBV18
clone_size: -
j_call: TRBJ1-2
d_call: -
cdr3_nt: TGTGCCAGCTCAGAGGGAAAGGATGGCTACACCTTC
cdr3_aa: CASSEGKDGYTF

v_call: TRBV9
clone_size: -
j_call: TRBJ1-3
d_call: -
cdr3_nt: TGTGCCAGCAGCGCCCTCGGGGGAAACACCATATATTTT
cdr3_aa: CASSALGGNTIYF

v_call: TRBV3-1/TRBV3-2
clone_size: -
j_call: TRBJ1-5
d_call: -
cdr3_nt: TGTGCCAGCAGCCAAGATCTGAGTCAGCCCCAGCATTTT
cdr3_aa: CASSQDLSQPQHF

v_call: TRBV9
clone_size: -
j_call: TRBJ2-1
d_call: TRBD2
cdr3_nt: TGTGCCAGCAGCGCCGGGGGGAAGCAGTTCTTC
cdr3_aa: CASSAGGKQFF

v_call: TRBV7-7
clone_size: -
j_call: TRBJ2-5
d_call: -
cdr3_nt: TGTGCCAGCAGTAGAGCCAGGGTTGAGACCCAGTACTTC
cdr3_aa: CASSRARVETQYF

v_call: TRBV5-1
clone_size: -
j_call: TRBJ2-7
d_call: -
cdr3_nt: TGCGCCAGCAGCTTGGAGACCCCGGAGTGGTACGAGCAGTACTTC
cdr3_aa: CASSLETPEWYEQYF

v_call: TRBV24-1
clone_size: -
j_call: TRBJ2-7
d_call: -
cdr3_nt: TGTGCCACCAGTGATCAACCCAGGGGAACCTACGAGCAGTACTTC
cdr3_aa: CATSDQPRGTYEQYF

v_call: TRBV28
clone_size: -
j_call: TRBJ1-2
d_call: TRBD1
cdr3_nt: TGTGCCAGCAGTTCCCGGGACAGGAGCTACTATGGCTACACCTTC
cdr3_aa: CASSSRDRSYYGYTF

v_call: TRBV3-1/TRBV3-2
clone_size: -
j_call: TRBJ2-7
d_call: -
cdr3_nt: TGTGCCAGCAGCCCCGATCGGGGGATTGGGTACGAGCAGTACTTC
cdr3_aa: CASSPDRGIGYEQYF

v_call: TRBV30
clone_size: -
j_call: TRBJ1-2
d_call: -
cdr3_nt: TGTGCCTGGAGTCCTATGAATGGCTACACCTTC
cdr3_aa: CAWSPMNGYTF

v_call: TRBV7-8
clone_size: -
j_call: TRBJ1-5
d_call: TRBD1
cdr3_nt: TGTGCCAGCAGCCCCAGGACAGGGGAACCCCAGCATTTT
cdr3_aa: CASSPRTGEPQHF

v_call: TRBV30
clone_size: -
j_call: TRBJ1-3
d_call: TRBD1
cdr3_nt: TGTGCCTGGACCACGGGACAGTCTTCGGGAAACACCATATATTTT
cdr3_aa: CAWTTGQSSGNTIYF

v_call: TRBV6-5
clone_size: -
j_call: TRBJ2-2
d_call: -
cdr3_nt: TGTGCCAGCAGTTACCGTTCAGGCGGGGAGCTGTTTTTT
cdr3_aa: CASSYRSGGELFF